The rows below give T cell receptor beta chains drawn from one sample of a study of prognosis after radiotherapy for stage I lung cancer. TCRdb independently ran MiXCR on the multiplex PCR reads; one entry per CDR3 protein. The sample includes approximately 13,000 distinct CDR3 sequences, approximately 55% seen only once; the top ten take over 35%. The sequences come from PBMCs, collected before or after stereotactic body radiation therapy (not recorded which). These receptors all stem from a donor at least 50 years old with non-small cell lung cancer. CDR3s leave out the opening cysteine and the closing phenylalanine or tryptophan.

J gene: TRBJ2-5
V gene: TRBV20-1
CDR3 protein: SARDLGLLETQY

J gene: TRBJ1-4
V gene: TRBV7-2
CDR3 protein: ASSPRGEKLF

J gene: TRBJ1-2
V gene: TRBV5-1
CDR3 protein: ASRRMSVEVGYT

J gene: TRBJ1-2
V gene: TRBV12-3/TRBV12-4
CDR3 protein: ASSAGAGCYT

J gene: TRBJ2-7
V gene: TRBV12-3/TRBV12-4
CDR3 protein: ASIPMLTGNYEHY

J gene: TRBJ1-6
V gene: TRBV5-1
CDR3 protein: ASSLEGSSYNSPLH

J gene: TRBJ2-7
V gene: TRBV7-3
CDR3 protein: ASSPQGTGGYEQY

J gene: TRBJ1-2
V gene: TRBV6-2/TRBV6-3
CDR3 protein: ASTKGQGAGYT

J gene: TRBJ2-3
V gene: TRBV28
CDR3 protein: ASCGHLGSGNTQY

J gene: TRBJ2-7
V gene: TRBV7-9
CDR3 protein: ASSETGLPYEQY

J gene: TRBJ2-7
V gene: TRBV3-1
CDR3 protein: ASSRAIGTLEQY

J gene: TRBJ2-6
V gene: TRBV7-2
CDR3 protein: ASSFKASGSNVLT

J gene: TRBJ2-7
V gene: TRBV19
CDR3 protein: AGRASDYSYEQY

J gene: TRBJ1-6
V gene: TRBV6-2/TRBV6-3
CDR3 protein: ASSYSQGGNSPLH

J gene: TRBJ1-5
V gene: TRBV4-1
CDR3 protein: ASSLLEGSNQPQH

J gene: TRBJ2-5
V gene: TRBV20-1
CDR3 protein: SAGGTSGRETQY

J gene: TRBJ2-2
V gene: TRBV12-3/TRBV12-4
CDR3 protein: ASSDSVPGELF

J gene: TRBJ2-5
V gene: TRBV20-1
CDR3 protein: SAPMTSGGSWSQY